Each of the 7 T cell receptor beta chains below was sequenced from the same sample in a study of OX40 agonist ivuxolimab in advanced cancers. Method: immunoSEQ multiplex PCR; TCRdb's copy keeps in-frame clones and lacks some. The repertoire holds roughly 75,000 clones, with more than 80% as singletons. The material sequenced was CD4+ or CD8+ T cells sorted from blood, taken in a trial of the OX40 agonist ivuxolimab. These receptors all stem from an adult with an advanced solid tumor such as melanoma, head and neck, liver or kidney cancer.

The chain is built from TRBV7-2 and TRBJ1-1; D may be TRBD1 (6 bases). The germline gives CDR1 SGHTA, CDR2 FQGNSA. V was trimmed by 6 bases and J by 8 bases, leaving 19 bases between them. The CDR3 extends over 14 amino acids. The CDR3 is CASSFPGEFWEAFF. CDR3 nucleotides: TGTGCCAGCAGTTTTCCAGGGGAATTCTGGGAAGCTTTCTTT.

The chain recombines TRBV2 with TRBJ2-7; perhaps TRBD2 as D (5 bases). The CDR3 is 14 amino acids. V was cut by 8 bases and J by 2 bases, with 16 bases left in between. Germline-derived CDR1 and CDR2 are SNHLY and FYNNEI. The CDR3 sequence is CASQTGEGAYEQYF. The CDR3 DNA follows: TGTGCCAGCCAAACCGGCGAGGGAGCCTACGAGCAGTACTTC.

This chain connects TRBV15 to TRBJ1-4, with 7 bases fitting TRBD1. CDR1 LNHNV and CDR2 YYDKDF come from the germline V gene (reference sequence). This CDR3 spans 15 amino acids. With V trimmed by 1 base and J by 2 bases, 1 base remained unmatched. CDR3 DNA: TGTGCCACCAGCAGAGTGACAGGGACTAATGAAAAACTGTTTTTT. Translation gives CATSRVTGTNEKLFF.

The CDR3 DNA sequence: TGTGCCAGCAGTGGTTCGGGACAGCCGAACACTGAAGCTTTCTTT. Translation gives CASSGSGQPNTEAFF. The genes are TRBV2 and TRBJ1-1, with TRBD1 matching over 7 bases. Germline V lookup: CDR1 SNHLY, CDR2 FYNNEI. The V segment lost 4 bases and the J segment 1 base; nucleotides outside the gene matches: 6. The CDR3 is 15 amino acids.

The chain links TRBV6-6 to TRBJ2-1; possible D gene TRBD2, 5 bases. The germline CDR1 and CDR2 sequences are MNHNY and SVGAGI (reference sequence). The CDR3 contains 13 residues. The V and J ends lost 5 bases and 5 bases respectively, with 10 bases between them. The CDR3: CASSRTSNNEQFF. The CDR3 DNA is TGTGCCAGCAGTCGAACTAGTAACAATGAGCAGTTCTTC.

V is TRBV21-1 and J is TRBJ2-7; TRBD1, the D gene given by the table, was not confirmed from the DNA. TRBV21-1 is noted as a pseudogene. This CDR3 comprises 14 residues. As DNA, the CDR3 is TGTGCCAGCAGCAAAGGAACAGCAGGCTACGAGCAGTACTTC. This codes for CASSKGTAGYEQYF.

The chain is built from TRBV19 and TRBJ1-6; the match to TRBD1 covers 10 bases. The V gene end was trimmed by 3 bases and the J gene end by 14 bases; junction bases not matched to a gene: 13. The CDR3 consists of 16 residues. CDR1 is LNHDA, CDR2 SQIVND, per germline (reference sequence). CDR3: CASSIGGQGVGSTLHF. The CDR3 DNA sequence: TGTGCCAGTAGTATCGGCGGACAGGGGGTAGGGTCAACCCTCCACTTT.